The present T cell receptor (beta chain) was sequenced within a study of shared clonotypes between healthy human individuals. Points from the study as a whole: Of the naive CD4 clonotypes, around 4.7% were shared across several donors. Depth was large, yet rarefaction showed that sorted-subset sequencing was incomplete.

Authors' data handling: ImmunoSEQ gave junction-only sequences without quality scores, so filtering differed. Some clones are missing from TCRdb's copy, which holds only in-frame ones; the method was immunoSEQ multiplex PCR. That table gives V, J and clone size, and the DNA gave D and trimming. This table holds about 1 million clones, about 77% found once. In the case of this clone: Its matching antigen is unknown.

V shed 3 bases, J shed 4 bases, and the junction held 6 bases outside the gene matches. The CDR3 loop spans 17 amino acids. CDR1 and CDR2 (germline): MNHEY, SMNVEV (reference sequence). V usage is TRBV27 and J usage is TRBJ2-3; TRBD2 matches 14 bases. The sequence derives from a man younger than 35 in good health. Sequenced sample: memory CD4+ T cells sorted from blood. Subset defined: CD45RA-negative fraction. DNA of the CDR3: TGTGCCAGCAGTTTGGGGACTAGCGGGGGCCGTCCAGATACGCAGTATTTT. Amino acids: CASSLGTSGGRPDTQYF.